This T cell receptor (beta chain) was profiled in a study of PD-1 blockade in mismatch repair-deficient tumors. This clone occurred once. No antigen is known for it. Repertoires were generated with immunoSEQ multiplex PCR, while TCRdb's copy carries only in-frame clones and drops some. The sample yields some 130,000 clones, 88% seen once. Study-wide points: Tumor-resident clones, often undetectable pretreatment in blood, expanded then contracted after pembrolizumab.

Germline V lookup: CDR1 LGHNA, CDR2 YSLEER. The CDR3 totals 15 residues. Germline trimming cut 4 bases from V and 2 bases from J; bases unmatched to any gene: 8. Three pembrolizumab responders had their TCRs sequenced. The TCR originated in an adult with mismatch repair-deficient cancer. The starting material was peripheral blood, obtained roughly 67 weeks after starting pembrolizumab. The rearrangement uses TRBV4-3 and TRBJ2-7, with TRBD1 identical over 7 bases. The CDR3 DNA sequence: TGCGCCAGCAGCCGCGGAGTTACAGGGGCCTACGAGCAGTACTTC. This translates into CASSRGVTGAYEQYF.